The clone carrying this T cell receptor (beta chain) was recorded a few times. The protocol was immunoSEQ multiplex PCR, while the TCRdb copy is restricted to in-frame clones and leaves out a portion. The table has 200,000 to 250,000 clones, over 75% seen once; the top ten hold approximately 3.7%. Enrolled through a virtual design, the participants were between about 18 and 100 years of age and came from about two dozen US areas. These data come from a study of blood T cell repertoires in COVID-19. Study information: T cells, B-cell-depleted T cells, or PBMCs supplied cDNA or gDNA.

This CDR3 is 15 amino acids long. In germline, CDR1 is SGHNT, CDR2 YENEEA. V was cut by 1 base and J by 1 base, with 7 bases left in between. The specimen sequenced was PBMCs or T cells enriched from blood (not recorded which). The sequence was collected from a woman in her 30s who had been exposed to COVID-19. The chain couples TRBV11-3 to TRBJ2-2; no clear D gene. This chain's CDR3 is CASSLVSGNTGELFF. The CDR3 region has the DNA TGTGCCAGCAGCTTAGTCTCGGGGAACACCGGGGAGCTGTTTTTT.